The 18 T cell receptor beta chains below were found in one sample sequenced in a study of blood T cell repertoires in COVID-19 (dated by TCRdb to 2020 to 2021). Library preparation used the immunoSEQ multiplex PCR assay. Held by TCRdb, this immuneACCESS table contains in-frame sequences only and omits some clones. Under half of the omission traces to an unresolved V gene where checked; the cause of the rest is unknown. Present in this sample are about 100,000 clones, 60% to 85% of which were seen just once. The ten top clones hold approximately 9% of the sample. Sequencing was performed on peripheral blood. Receptors were obtained from a man over 45 who had recovered from COVID-19.

A single count supports this clone. The genes are TRBV24-1 and TRBJ2-1; TRBD2 aligns across 9 bases. Germline-derived CDR1 and CDR2 are KGHDR and SFDVKD. Unmatched junction bases numbered 14, after V lost 2 bases and J lost 10 bases. This CDR3 has 17 amino acids. CDR3 residues: CATSDSRGSGGIGEQFF. For the CDR3, the DNA is TGTGCCACCAGTGATTCCCGAGGTAGCGGGGGAATTGGCGAGCAGTTCTTC.

This chain links TRBV4-3 with TRBJ2-7, with D possibly matching TRBD2 (6 bases). CDR1 and CDR2 (germline): LGHNA, YSLEER. The CDR3 is made up of 13 amino acids. Trimming left V 0 bases short and J 4 bases short, with 7 bases between. The CDR3 loop is CASSQDAGYEQYF. CDR3 in DNA: TGCGCCAGCAGCCAAGATGCGGGGTACGAGCAGTACTTC.

This chain uses TRBV6-6 with TRBJ2-7, with a possible D match to TRBD2 (6 bases). The CDR3 is 14 residues long. Germline assignment: CDR1 MNHNY and CDR2 SVGAGI (reference sequence). V lost 7 bases and J 0 bases, leaving 13 bases between the germline ends. The CDR3 spells CASTNFGSSYEQYF. CDR3 DNA: TGTGCCAGCACCAACTTCGGGAGCTCCTACGAGCAGTACTTC.

The V gene is TRBV5-1, the J gene TRBJ2-7; D is possibly TRBD1 (5 bases). The germline V gene has CDR1 SGHRS and CDR2 YFSETQ. V lost 6 bases, J lost 12 bases, and 16 bases lay in between. This CDR3 has 11 amino acids. Written as DNA, the CDR3 is TGCGCCAGCAAGAAGGAGACAGAGGTGTACTTC. Its protein is CASKKETEVYF. The full variable domain, with the rest looked up from reference TRBV5-1 and TRBJ2-7, is KAGVTQTPRYLIKTRGQQVTLSCSPISGHRSVSWYQQTPGQGLQFLFEYFSETQRNKGNFPGRFSGRQFSNSRSEMNVSTLELGDSALYLCASKKETEVYFGPGTRLTVT.

The chain combines TRBV5-1 with TRBJ1-3, with D unclear. The CDR3 has 14 amino acids. V was cut by 4 bases and J by 1 base, with 9 bases left in between. Germline-derived CDR1 and CDR2 are SGHRS and YFSETQ. As DNA, the CDR3 is TGCGCCAGCAGCCGGGAGACTTCTGGAAACACCATATATTTT. The encoded protein is CASSRETSGNTIYF.

This sequence joins TRBV9 and TRBJ2-1, with TRBD1 matching over 8 bases. From germline, CDR1 is SGDLS and CDR2 YYNGEE. Trimming removed 0 bases from V and 3 bases from J; junction bases left unmatched: 2. CDR3 length equals 15 residues. The CDR3 DNA follows: TGTGCCAGCAGCGTAGGACAGGGGAGCTACAATGAGCAGTTCTTC. Protein product: CASSVGQGSYNEQFF.

The table lists this clone with a count of one. The chain is built from TRBV27 and TRBJ2-7; TRBD2 might be the D (6 bases). Trimming shortened V by 3 bases and J by 2 bases, and 11 bases separated the two germline ends. Germline values: CDR1 MNHEY, CDR2 SMNVEV (reference sequence). This CDR3 has 14 residues. CDR3 coding DNA: TGTGCCAGCAGTTTTGGGACTCCCGCCTACGAGCAGTACTTC. Translating it yields CASSFGTPAYEQYF.

The genes are TRBV21-1 and TRBJ2-7; whether TRBD2, the table's D call, matches the DNA was not checked. TRBV21-1 is listed as a pseudogene. This CDR3 is built from 17 residues. CDR3 residues: CASSKGDRDSSSYEQYF. CDR3 bases: TGTGCCAGCAGCAAAGGGGACCGGGACTCGTCCTCCTACGAGCAGTACTTC.

This sequence joins TRBV7-9 and TRBJ2-7, with 9 bases lining up with TRBD2. CDR3 length: 15 amino acids. Trimming took 4 bases from V and 3 from J; bases not matched to a gene: 7. Germline V gene lookup returns CDR1 SEHNR and CDR2 FQNEAQ (reference sequence). The CDR3 protein is CASSWTSELGYEQYF. For the CDR3, the DNA is TGTGCCAGCAGCTGGACTAGCGAGTTGGGCTACGAGCAGTACTTC.

V and J are TRBV18 and TRBJ1-5, with a weak D call TRBD1 (5 bases). From germline, CDR1 is KGHSH and CDR2 LQKENI. V shed 2 bases and J shed 7 bases, with 12 bases lying between them. The CDR3 is made up of 14 amino acids. As DNA, the CDR3 is TGTGCCAGCTCACCATTCGGGGGAGACCAGCCCCAGCATTTT. This sequence encodes CASSPFGGDQPQHF. The full variable domain, in which reference TRBV18 and TRBJ1-5 provide the parts outside the CDR3, is NAGVMQNPRHLVRRRGQEARLRCSPMKGHSHVYWYRQLPEEGLKFMVYLQKENIIDESGMPKERFSAEFPKEGPSILRIQQVVRGDSAAYFCASSPFGGDQPQHFGDGTRLSIL.

The J gene is TRBJ2-2, the V gene TRBV3-1 (or the pseudogene TRBV3-2), with TRBD1 matching over 7 bases. Germline lookup yields CDR1 LGHDT and CDR2 YNNKEL (reference sequence). The CDR3 has 15 residues. V shed 1 base, J shed 4 bases, and the junction held 3 bases outside the gene matches. The CDR3 coding sequence is TGTGCCAGCAGCCAAGGGCCAGGGGGCACCGGGGAGCTGTTTTTT. This sequence encodes CASSQGPGGTGELFF.

The rearrangement uses TRBV7-9 and TRBJ1-4; tentatively, D is TRBD1 (6 bases). In germline, CDR1 is SEHNR, CDR2 FQNEAQ (reference sequence). The CDR3 runs 15 residues. V was clipped by 0 bases and J by 7 bases, with 12 bases between them. The CDR3 sequence: CASSLARRGGEKLFF. DNA of the CDR3: TGTGCCAGCAGCTTAGCCCGACGAGGGGGTGAAAAACTGTTTTTT.

This chain joins TRBV7-2 and TRBJ2-2, with TRBD1 identical over 8 bases. V trimming: 5 bases; J trimming: 7 bases; junction bases outside the gene matches: 6. From germline, CDR1 is SGHTA and CDR2 FQGNSA. This CDR3 is 14 amino acids long. The CDR3 coding sequence is TGTGCCAGCAGCCAGGACAGGGATATCGGGGAGCTGTTTTTT. Its protein is CASSQDRDIGELFF.

This clone has more than one count but fewer than ten. This chain uses TRBV24-1 with TRBJ2-1, with D maybe TRBD2 (5 bases). The CDR3 consists of 17 residues. Germline values: CDR1 KGHDR, CDR2 SFDVKD. Between the trimmed V and J ends, which lost 4 bases and 3 bases, there was a span of 18 bases. This chain's CDR3 is CATSDSRRASIYNEQFF. For the CDR3, the DNA is TGTGCCACCAGTGACTCAAGGCGGGCTTCCATCTACAATGAGCAGTTCTTC.

The chain links TRBV3-1 (or the pseudogene TRBV3-2) to TRBJ2-4; TRBD1 matches at 9 bases. This CDR3 is built from 15 residues. Per germline, CDR1 LGHDT and CDR2 YNNKEL (reference sequence). Germline trimming cut 1 base from V and 6 bases from J; bases unmatched to any gene: 4. The DNA for the CDR3 is TGTGCCAGCAGCCAAGGGGGACAGGGTGGAAACATTCAGTACTTC. It is translated as CASSQGGQGGNIQYF.

The chain combines TRBV3-1 (or the pseudogene TRBV3-2) with TRBJ2-1; the match to TRBD2 covers 11 bases. The V segment lost 4 bases and the J segment 4 bases; nucleotides outside the gene matches: 0. The CDR3 is 14 amino acids. Germline CDR1 is LGHDT and CDR2 is YNNKEL (reference sequence). CDR3 in DNA: TGTGCCAGCAGCCCTAGCGGGAGGTACAATGAGCAGTTCTTC. It is translated as CASSPSGRYNEQFF.

This chain connects TRBV11-2 to TRBJ2-7; possible D gene TRBD2, 7 bases. The CDR3 loop spans 16 amino acids. In germline, CDR1 is SGHAT, CDR2 FQNNGV. V was cut by 4 bases and J by 6 bases, with 22 bases left in between. CDR3 nucleotide sequence: TGTGCCAGCAGCTCCCCCCGGGGGGCAGATTCAAGCGAGCAGTACTTC. Residues: CASSSPRGADSSEQYF. The complete variable domain, with remaining parts taken from reference TRBV11-2 and TRBJ2-7, reads EAGVAQSPRYKIIEKRQSVAFWCNPISGHATLYWYQQILGQGPKLLIQFQNNGVVDDSQLPKDRFSAERLKGVDSTLKIQPAKLEDSAVYLCASSSPRGADSSEQYFGPGTRLTVT.

A word on this clone: Within the sample, other DNA sequences also encode this same CDR3. This chain uses TRBV2 with TRBJ2-1; D is undetermined. CDR1 is SNHLY and CDR2 is FYNNEI in the germline V gene. Trimming shortened V by 3 bases and J by 5 bases, and 5 bases separated the two germline ends. The CDR3 extends over 12 amino acids. For the CDR3, the DNA is TGTGCCAGCAGTGAGTCTCACAATGAGCAGTTCTTC. This gives the protein CASSESHNEQFF.